Each of the 28 T cell receptor beta chains below was sequenced from the same sample in a study of radiation and T cells in renal cell carcinoma. Clones were read by immunoSEQ multiplex PCR, and TCRdb kept only the in-frame ones, dropping some. This table holds 130,000 or so clones, more than 70% found once. As to time point: baseline pretreatment blood. Treatment specified: 15 Gy SBRT to primary tumor, nephrectomy 4 weeks later. The source was blood, collected from a patient whose treatment included radiotherapy and nephrectomy. These receptors were collected from a woman in her fifties or sixties with renal cell carcinoma.

This clone was recorded only once. One junction end disagrees with the germline gene, perhaps due to a read error. The J gene is TRBJ2-1, the V gene TRBV6-1; 11 bases agree with TRBD2. This CDR3 contains 13 residues. CDR1 is MNHNS, CDR2 SASEGT, per germline. The CDR3 region is CASREGASGGSVF. The CDR3 coding sequence is TGTGCCAGCAGAGAAGGGGCTAGCGGGGGGTCGGTCTTC.

The sample holds a few counts of this clone. The chain's CDR3 is CASDRGTMNTEAFF. The CDR3 bases are TGTGCCAGCGACAGGGGGACCATGAACACTGAAGCTTTCTTT. V gene TRBV19 combines with J gene TRBJ1-1, with 9 bases lining up with TRBD1. V was pared by 9 bases and J by 0 bases, with 5 bases of the junction left unmatched. Germline V gives CDR1 LNHDA, CDR2 SQIVND (reference sequence). The CDR3 loop spans 14 amino acids.

The V gene is TRBV13, the J gene TRBJ1-1; tentative D call: TRBD1 (6 bases). The CDR3 spans 16 residues. Germline CDR1 reads PRHDT; CDR2 reads FYEKMQ (reference sequence). Trimming took off 0 bases at V and 4 bases at J, with 15 bases between the two ends. This CDR3 reads CASSLGFRGTGTEAFF. The CDR3 DNA is TGTGCCAGCAGCTTAGGGTTCAGGGGCACGGGCACTGAAGCTTTCTTT.

The chain employs TRBV7-8 and TRBJ2-1; possibly TRBD1 for D (6 bases). V lost 5 bases to trimming and J lost 6 bases, with 17 bases between them. The CDR3 sequence is 15 residues long. Germline-derived CDR1 and CDR2 are SGHVS and FQNEAQ. The CDR3: CASSPTGTKSNEQFF. The CDR3 DNA is TGTGCCAGCAGCCCTACCGGGACAAAGTCCAATGAGCAGTTCTTC.

The chain is built from TRBV4-3 and TRBJ1-4; maybe TRBD1 (5 bases). The CDR3 consists of 14 residues. Germline V gene lookup returns CDR1 LGHNA and CDR2 YSLEER. Trimming left V 5 bases short and J 2 bases short, with 9 bases between. CDR3 protein: CASSTQGTNEKLFF. The CDR3 DNA follows: TGCGCCAGCAGCACCCAGGGCACTAATGAAAAACTGTTTTTT.

The chain carries TRBV7-3 and TRBJ2-2; 8 positions agree with TRBD2. CDR3 length: 14 residues. The V gene end was trimmed by 8 bases and the J gene end by 3 bases; junction bases not matched to a gene: 5. Germline assignment: CDR1 SGHTA and CDR2 FQGTGA. The CDR3 sequence: CASSAGEYTGELFF. As DNA, the CDR3 is TGTGCCAGCTCAGCGGGGGAGTACACCGGGGAGCTGTTTTTT.

CDR3 nucleotides: TGTGCCAGCAGCTTGAGGACAGCCGTTAACTATGGCTACACCTTC. This sequence encodes CASSLRTAVNYGYTF. V is TRBV5-6 and J is TRBJ1-2; weak D call: TRBD1 (6 bases). Trimming cost V 1 base and J 1 base, with 11 bases left between them. In germline, CDR1 is SGHDT, CDR2 YYEEEE. The CDR3 has 15 amino acids.

CDR3 residues: CASSGGVGQPQHF. For the CDR3, the DNA is TGTGCCAGCTCAGGGGGGGTCGGTCAGCCCCAGCATTTT. This sequence joins TRBV19 and TRBJ1-5; TRBD1 agrees at 7 bases. The V and J ends lost 9 bases and 6 bases, in that order; junction bases with no gene match: 8. Per the germline V gene, CDR1 is LNHDA and CDR2 is SQIVND (reference sequence). CDR3 length equals 13 residues.

The chain has TRBV9 and TRBJ1-1, with TRBD1 matching 12 bases. The germline gives CDR1 SGDLS, CDR2 YYNGEE. Trimming at V came to 4 bases and at J to 0 bases, leaving 4 bases not matched to a gene. The CDR3 has 16 amino acids. This CDR3 reads CASSPGQGALNTEAFF. CDR3 sequence (DNA): TGTGCCAGCAGCCCGGGACAGGGGGCCTTGAACACTGAAGCTTTCTTT.

The chain uses TRBV5-1 and TRBJ1-1; D is unclear. The CDR3 runs 15 residues. V lost 0 bases and J lost 1, with 10 bases in between. Germline CDR1 and CDR2: SGHRS and YFSETQ. The CDR3 here is CASSLGEERNTEAFF. CDR3 sequence (DNA): TGCGCCAGCAGCTTGGGCGAGGAGCGGAACACTGAAGCTTTCTTT. The full variable domain, in which reference TRBV5-1 and TRBJ1-1 provide the parts outside the CDR3, is KAGVTQTPRYLIKTRGQQVTLSCSPISGHRSVSWYQQTPGQGLQFLFEYFSETQRNKGNFPGRFSGRQFSNSRSEMNVSTLELGDSALYLCASSLGEERNTEAFFGQGTRLTVV.

This chain uses TRBV15 with TRBJ1-6; 8 nucleotides line up with TRBD1. Germline values: CDR1 LNHNV, CDR2 YYDKDF (reference sequence). CDR3 length equals 15 residues. V was clipped by 5 bases and J by 7 bases; unmatched bases: 7. The CDR3 bases are TGTGCCACCAGCGAGAGGACAGGGCGGAATTCACCCCTCCACTTT. Its protein product is CATSERTGRNSPLHF.

This chain joins TRBV5-1 and TRBJ1-6, with no clear D. Trimming left V 0 bases short and J 11 bases short, with 6 bases between. Germline loops: CDR1 SGHRS, CDR2 YFSETQ. This CDR3 contains 12 residues. The CDR3 DNA is TGCGCCAGCAGCTTGGCCGGTACACCCCTCCACTTT. Its translation: CASSLAGTPLHF. The full variable domain, completed using reference TRBV5-1 and TRBJ1-6, is KAGVTQTPRYLIKTRGQQVTLSCSPISGHRSVSWYQQTPGQGLQFLFEYFSETQRNKGNFPGRFSGRQFSNSRSEMNVSTLELGDSALYLCASSLAGTPLHFGNGTRLTVT.

The chain has TRBV7-9 and TRBJ2-2; possible D gene TRBD2, 5 bases. This CDR3 spans 19 amino acids. Deletions cut 3 bases from V and 4 bases from J, with 24 bases between. Looked up from germline, CDR1 is SEHNR and CDR2 is FQNEAQ (reference sequence). CDR3 amino acids: CASSFPKVERSLPTGELFF. The CDR3 nucleotides are TGTGCCAGCAGCTTTCCCAAGGTCGAGCGGAGCCTTCCCACCGGGGAGCTGTTTTTT. The full variable domain, its missing parts supplied by reference TRBV7-9 and TRBJ2-2, is DTGVSQNPRHKITKRGQNVTFRCDPISEHNRLYWYRQTLGQGPEFLTYFQNEAQLEKSRLLSDRFSAERPKGSFSTLEIQRTEQGDSAMYLCASSFPKVERSLPTGELFFGEGSRLTVL.

V usage is TRBV7-9 and J usage is TRBJ2-5; the D gene is possibly TRBD2 (5 bases). CDR3 length: 14 residues. Germline assignment: CDR1 SEHNR and CDR2 FQNEAQ (reference sequence). V lost 7 bases, J lost 3 bases, and 15 bases lay in between. CDR3 bases: TGTGCCAGCACAGCCGCGGGTCTAGAAGAGACCCAGTACTTC. Its translation is CASTAAGLEETQYF.

This CDR3 reads CASSSTSVDIQYF. DNA of the CDR3: TGTGCCAGCAGCTCAACTAGCGTAGACATTCAGTACTTC. The chain joins TRBV11-2 to TRBJ2-4; 7 nucleotides line up with TRBD2. In germline, CDR1 is SGHAT, CDR2 FQNNGV. The CDR3 is made up of 13 amino acids. V gave up 4 bases and J gave up 8 bases; unmatched junction bases: 5.

The rearrangement links TRBV27 to TRBJ2-1; tentatively, D is TRBD1 (5 bases). Germline CDR1 reads MNHEY; CDR2 reads SMNVEV (reference sequence). Trimming took off 6 bases at V and 3 bases at J, with 15 bases between the two ends. The length of the CDR3 is 15 residues. CDR3 loop: CASRTDSNYYNEQFF. In DNA form, the CDR3 reads TGTGCCAGCAGGACCGACAGCAACTACTACAATGAGCAGTTCTTC.

The V call is TRBV30, the J call TRBJ1-5, with D possibly being TRBD1 (6 bases). V lost 5 bases and J lost 2, with 19 bases in between. CDR3 length: 16 residues. Germline V lookup: CDR1 GTSNPN, CDR2 SVGIG (reference sequence). CDR3: CAWAPIGGLRNQPQHF. The CDR3 DNA follows: TGTGCCTGGGCACCAATAGGGGGTTTACGCAATCAGCCCCAGCATTTT.

The chain couples TRBV18 to TRBJ2-7, with unresolved D. Trimming shortened V by 0 bases and J by 4 bases, and 7 bases separated the two germline ends. Germline values: CDR1 KGHSH, CDR2 LQKENI. The CDR3 contains 13 residues. CDR3: CASSPPVGYEQYF. The DNA of the CDR3 is TGTGCCAGCTCACCACCAGTGGGTTACGAGCAGTACTTC.

The chain carries TRBV21-1 and TRBJ1-5; the DNA was not used to check the table's D call, TRBD1. TRBV21-1 is noted as a pseudogene. This CDR3 comprises 16 residues. CDR3 region: CASRITQGAIVQPQHF. In nucleotides, the CDR3 is TGTGCCAGCAGGATTACGCAGGGGGCGATTGTTCAGCCCCAGCATTTT.

This clone was seen just once. The V gene is TRBV5-1, the J gene TRBJ2-6; D is uncertain. This CDR3 comprises 15 residues. The ends were cut back, 0 bases at V and 0 bases at J, with 4 bases in the middle. Germline V CDR1 and CDR2: SGHRS, YFSETQ. DNA for the CDR3: TGCGCCAGCAGCTTGGAAGCCTCTGGGGCCAACGTCCTGACTTTC. This sequence encodes CASSLEASGANVLTF.

This chain uses TRBV27 with TRBJ1-4, with D uncertain. The V gene's germline CDR1 is MNHEY and CDR2 SMNVEV (reference sequence). Trimming shortened V by 4 bases and J by 5 bases, and 17 bases separated the two germline ends. The CDR3 runs to 16 residues. DNA for the CDR3: TGTGCCAGCAGTTCCCGTGAGTGGGGTACCAATGAAAAACTGTTTTTT. Translated, it gives CASSSREWGTNEKLFF. The full variable domain, its missing parts supplied by reference TRBV27 and TRBJ1-4, is EAQVTQNPRYLITVTGKKLTVTCSQNMNHEYMSWYRQDPGLGLRQIYYSMNVEVTDKGDVPEGYKVSRKEKRNFPLILESPSPNQTSLYFCASSSREWGTNEKLFFGSGTQLSVL.

The sample holds one count of this clone. V usage is TRBV9 and J usage is TRBJ1-2, with D uncertain. Germline loops: CDR1 SGDLS, CDR2 YYNGEE. Trimming left V 4 bases short and J 7 bases short, with 17 bases between. This CDR3 has 14 residues. The CDR3 nucleotides are TGTGCCAGCAGCTTAGCCCAGGCGGACGGTGGCTACACCTTC. As protein: CASSLAQADGGYTF.

The gene calls are TRBV11-2 and TRBJ2-7, with a weak D call TRBD2 (5 bases). Germline-derived CDR1 and CDR2 are SGHAT and FQNNGV. The CDR3 has 15 amino acids. V was shortened by 5 bases and J by 3 bases, with 17 bases between the two germline ends. The CDR3 region has the DNA TGTGCCAGCAGCGAGGAGGCAGAAAGTTACTACGAGCAGTACTTC. Encoded protein: CASSEEAESYYEQYF.

The rearrangement links TRBV2 to TRBJ2-7, with 7 bases aligning to TRBD2. CDR1 and CDR2 from the germline V gene are SNHLY and FYNNEI. This CDR3 is built from 14 residues. V gave up 7 bases and J gave up 3 bases; unmatched junction bases: 9. CDR3 sequence: CASTTPPGGYEQYF. In DNA form, the CDR3 reads TGTGCCAGCACTACACCCCCGGGGGGCTACGAGCAGTACTTC.

The chain uses TRBV11-2 and TRBJ1-2; D may be TRBD1 (5 bases). The CDR3 contains 14 residues. V was trimmed by 7 bases and J by 2 bases, leaving 14 bases between them. Germline-derived CDR1 and CDR2 are SGHAT and FQNNGV. CDR3 nucleotide sequence: TGTGCCAGCACCGCTCACAAGGGGAACTATGGCTACACCTTC. It is translated as CASTAHKGNYGYTF. Variable domain in full (rest from reference TRBV11-2 and TRBJ1-2): EAGVAQSPRYKIIEKRQSVAFWCNPISGHATLYWYQQILGQGPKLLIQFQNNGVVDDSQLPKDRFSAERLKGVDSTLKIQPAKLEDSAVYLCASTAHKGNYGYTFGSGTRLTVV.

Written as DNA, the CDR3 is TGTGCCAGCAGCTTCCGGGCGGATAATGAAAAACTGTTTTTT. This codes for CASSFRADNEKLFF. The chain joins TRBV7-9 to TRBJ1-4; D call uncertain. This CDR3 has 14 residues. Between the trimmed V and J ends, which lost 3 bases and 4 bases, there was a span of 9 bases. Germline values: CDR1 SEHNR, CDR2 FQNEAQ (reference sequence).

J is TRBJ2-4 and V is TRBV9; 7 bases align to TRBD1. CDR3 length equals 15 residues. V lost 4 bases, J lost 1 base, and 5 bases stayed unmatched. Germline V lookup: CDR1 SGDLS, CDR2 YYNGEE. For the CDR3, the DNA is TGTGCCAGCAGCCCGACAGGGAAGGCCAAAAACATTCAGTACTTC. Its translation: CASSPTGKAKNIQYF.

The gene calls are TRBV9 and TRBJ1-6, with a weak D call TRBD1 (5 bases). The V end was cut by 3 bases, the J end by 6 bases, with 13 bases between. CDR1 SGDLS and CDR2 YYNGEE come from the germline V gene. The CDR3 length is 15 residues. The chain's CDR3 is CASSADGAANSPLHF. Written as DNA, the CDR3 is TGTGCCAGCAGCGCCGATGGGGCAGCTAATTCACCCCTCCACTTT.